The T cell receptor (beta chain) under discussion was sequenced for a study of T cell responses to AZD1222 COVID-19 vaccine. Overall study results and limits: Reportedly, nearly half of unique spike TCRs recognized epitopes outside B.1.351/B.1.1.7 mutations. Sampling that yielded the repertoires occurred only after the peak T cell response. White British donors predominated, females outnumbered males, and clonal diversity was possibly underestimated.

With V trimmed by 5 bases and J by 4 bases, 10 bases remained unmatched. CDR1 is KGHSH and CDR2 is LQKENI in the germline V gene. This CDR3 has 16 amino acids. The protocol was immunoSEQ multiplex PCR, while the TCRdb copy is restricted to in-frame clones and leaves out a portion. Of 150,000 to 200,000 clones in the sample, around nine tenths were seen once. About this clone: As yet, its antigen is unknown.

This TCR was recovered from an adult in good health. J is TRBJ1-1 and V is TRBV18; 10 positions match TRBD1. Sequencing used peripheral blood, obtained on day 0 of AZD1222 vaccination. For the CDR3, the DNA is TGTGCCAGCTCAACTTCGACAGGGGGCCTTGGCACTGAAGCTTTCTTT. Amino acids: CASSTSTGGLGTEAFF.